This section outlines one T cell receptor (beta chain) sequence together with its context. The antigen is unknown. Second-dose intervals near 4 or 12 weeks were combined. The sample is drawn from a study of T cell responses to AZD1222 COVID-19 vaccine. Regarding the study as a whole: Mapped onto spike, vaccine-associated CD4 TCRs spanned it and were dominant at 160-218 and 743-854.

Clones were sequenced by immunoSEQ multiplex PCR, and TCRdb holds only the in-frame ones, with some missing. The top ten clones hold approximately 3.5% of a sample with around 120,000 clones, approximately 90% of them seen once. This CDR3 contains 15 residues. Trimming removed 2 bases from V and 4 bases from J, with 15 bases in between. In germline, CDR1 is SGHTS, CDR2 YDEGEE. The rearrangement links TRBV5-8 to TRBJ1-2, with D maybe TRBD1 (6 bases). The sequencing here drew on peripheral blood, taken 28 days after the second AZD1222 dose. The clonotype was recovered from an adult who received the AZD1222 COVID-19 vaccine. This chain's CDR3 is CASSFFAQGIYGYTF. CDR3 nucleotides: TGTGCCAGCAGCTTTTTCGCACAGGGAATCTATGGCTACACCTTC.